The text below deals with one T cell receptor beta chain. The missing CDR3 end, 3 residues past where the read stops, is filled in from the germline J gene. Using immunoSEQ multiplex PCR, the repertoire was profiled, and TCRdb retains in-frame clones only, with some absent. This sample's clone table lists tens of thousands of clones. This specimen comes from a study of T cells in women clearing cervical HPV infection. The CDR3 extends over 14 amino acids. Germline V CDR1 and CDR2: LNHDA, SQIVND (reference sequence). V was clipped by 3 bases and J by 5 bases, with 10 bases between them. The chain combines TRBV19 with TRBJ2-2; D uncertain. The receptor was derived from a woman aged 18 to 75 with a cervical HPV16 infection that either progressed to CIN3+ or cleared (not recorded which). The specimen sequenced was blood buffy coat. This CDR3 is CASSILGSTGELFF. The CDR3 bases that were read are TGTGCCAGTAGTATCCTCGGTTCTACCGGGGAG.